A single sample gave rise to the 8 T cell receptor beta chains below, sequenced in a study of blood T cell repertoires in COVID-19. Sequencing used immunoSEQ multiplex PCR; TCRdb keeps in-frame clones, though not all of them. The profile covers about 480,000 clones, with roughly 87% appearing a single time and 0.7% to 1% taken by the ten largest. Source material: peripheral blood. The receptors here all came from a young man with COVID-19, enrolled during active disease.

CDR3 loop: CASSLAPRGYGYTF. The CDR3 region has the DNA TGTGCCAGTAGTCTCGCCCCCAGAGGGTATGGCTACACCTTC. The chain uses TRBV19 and TRBJ1-2; the D is unclear. The CDR3 loop spans 14 amino acids. Germline V lookup: CDR1 LNHDA, CDR2 SQIVND (reference sequence). V lost 5 bases and J 5 bases, leaving 15 bases between the germline ends. The complete variable domain, with remaining parts taken from reference TRBV19 and TRBJ1-2, reads DGGITQSPKYLFRKEGQNVTLSCEQNLNHDAMYWYRQDPGQGLRLIYYSQIVNDFQKGDIAEGYSVSREKKESFPLTVTSAQKNPTAFYLCASSLAPRGYGYTFGSGTRLTVV.

The chain has TRBV5-1 and TRBJ2-1; TRBD2 matches 9 bases. This CDR3 is built from 17 residues. Germline V gene data show CDR1 as SGHRS and CDR2 as YFSETQ. V gave up 0 bases and J gave up 0 bases; unmatched junction bases: 4. CDR3 region: CASSLVPSGISYNEQFF. DNA for the CDR3: TGCGCCAGCAGCTTGGTCCCTAGCGGGATCTCCTACAATGAGCAGTTCTTC.

The rearrangement uses TRBV29-1 and TRBJ2-3, with 7 nucleotides matching TRBD2. Trimming cost V 6 bases and J 2 bases; bases outside gene matches: 11. Germline V gives CDR1 SQVTM, CDR2 ANQGSEA. This CDR3 has 15 amino acids. CDR3 in amino acids: CSVGKSGALTDTQYF. The CDR3 DNA is TGCAGCGTGGGAAAGAGCGGGGCCCTCACAGATACGCAGTATTTT.

V usage is TRBV4-1 and J usage is TRBJ1-2, with D possibly being TRBD1 (5 bases). The germline gives CDR1 MGHRA, CDR2 YSYEKL. V was shortened by 5 bases and J by 3 bases, with 10 bases between the two germline ends. The CDR3 consists of 13 residues. Here the CDR3 DNA reads TGCGCCAGCAGCGGCAGGGTTGACTATGGCTACACCTTC. This codes for CASSGRVDYGYTF.

This clone was found a few times. V and J are TRBV2 and TRBJ1-1; 11 bases are shared with TRBD1. Germline CDR1 and CDR2: SNHLY and FYNNEI. The CDR3 is 13 residues long. With V trimmed by 5 bases and J by 7 bases, 3 bases remained unmatched. The DNA of the CDR3 is TGTGCCAGCAGTTCGGACAGGGGGCGTGAAGCTTTCTTT. Its protein product is CASSSDRGREAFF.

The chain uses TRBV2 and TRBJ1-4; weak D call: TRBD1 (5 bases). The CDR3 sequence is 15 residues long. The germline CDR1 and CDR2 sequences are SNHLY and FYNNEI. Trimming shortened V by 3 bases and J by 7 bases, and 15 bases separated the two germline ends. The CDR3 loop is CASSDRYGGIEKLFF. The CDR3 DNA reads as TGTGCCAGCAGTGATCGTTACGGGGGAATTGAAAAACTGTTTTTT. Based on the CDR3 plus reference TRBV2 and TRBJ1-4, the full variable domain is EPEVTQTPSHQVTQMGQEVILRCVPISNHLYFYWYRQILGQKVEFLVSFYNNEISEKSEIFDDQFSVERPDGSNFTLKIRSTKLEDSAMYFCASSDRYGGIEKLFFGSGTQLSVL.

The chain couples TRBV6-5 to TRBJ2-1; 7 nucleotides align to TRBD2. The CDR3 extends over 13 amino acids. The V gene's germline CDR1 is MNHEY and CDR2 SVGAGI. V trimming: 6 bases; J trimming: 3 bases; junction bases outside the gene matches: 2. As DNA, the CDR3 is TGTGCCAGCAGCGGGACTAACTACAATGAGCAGTTCTTC. Translation: CASSGTNYNEQFF.

V is TRBV6-5 and J is TRBJ2-5, with TRBD1 matching 7 bases. Germline V gene lookup returns CDR1 MNHEY and CDR2 SVGAGI. This CDR3 region has 13 residues. The J segment lost 5 bases and the V segment lost 6 bases, leaving 6 bases of the junction unmatched. The CDR3 is CASSQGQVETQYF. DNA of the CDR3: TGTGCCAGCAGCCAAGGACAGGTGGAGACCCAGTACTTC.